The clone carrying this T cell receptor beta chain was seen a few times. The target antigen is unknown. Trimming removed 6 bases from V and 5 bases from J; junction bases left unmatched: 9. The CDR3 is 14 residues long. Germline CDR1 and CDR2: MNHEY and SVGEGT. The data were taken from a study of blood T cells in healthy people across ages. Study summary: When template switching was applied, about one barcoded beta molecule was captured per two T cells.

Study-wide results and limits: Naive CD4+ cell counts and diversity both ran higher in long-lived than in aged donors.

PBMCs numbering at least 6 million were isolated per sample. The use of a sample-barcoded 5' primer and a J-beta primer mix characterized a second PCR of about 7 to 12 cycles. Each TCR beta cDNA got a 12-nucleotide random molecular identifier. Using its own MiXCR run on the 5' RACE reads, TCRdb lists one record per CDR3 protein. The sample consists of about 1.1 million distinct CDR3 sequences, around two fifths of them appearing once. Input material: blood. The clonotype originates from a young man in good health. This chain uses TRBV6-2 or TRBV6-3 with TRBJ1-2; 7 nucleotides align to TRBD1. The CDR3 nucleotides are TGTGCCAGCAGCGCGCCCAGACAGGGATATGGCTACACCTTC. Its protein is CASSAPRQGYGYTF.